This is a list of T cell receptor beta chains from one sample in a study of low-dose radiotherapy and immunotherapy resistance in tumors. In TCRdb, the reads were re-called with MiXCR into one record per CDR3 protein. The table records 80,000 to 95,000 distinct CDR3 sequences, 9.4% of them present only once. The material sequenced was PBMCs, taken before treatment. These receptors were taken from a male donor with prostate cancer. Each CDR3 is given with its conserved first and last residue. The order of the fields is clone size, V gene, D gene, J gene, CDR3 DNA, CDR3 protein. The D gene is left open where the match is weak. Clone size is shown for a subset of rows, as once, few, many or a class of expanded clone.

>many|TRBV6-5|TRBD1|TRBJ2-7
TGTGCCAGCAGTCCCGGACAGGCAAACACTTACGAGCAGTACTTC
CASSPGQANTYEQYF
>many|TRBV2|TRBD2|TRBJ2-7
TGTGCCAGCCTGGGACTAGCGGAGGATACCTACGAGCAGTACTTC
CASLGLAEDTYEQYF
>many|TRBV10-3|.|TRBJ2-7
TGTGCCATCAGTGAGAGGGCTACCTCCTACGAGCAGTACTTC
CAISERATSYEQYF
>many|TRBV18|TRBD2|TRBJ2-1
TGTGCCAGCTCACCCGGGACTAGCGGGTTGGATGAGCAGTTCTTC
CASSPGTSGLDEQFF
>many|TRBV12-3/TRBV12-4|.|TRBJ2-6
TGTGCCAGCAGCGACTACTCTGGGGCCAACGTCCTGACTTTC
CASSDYSGANVLTF
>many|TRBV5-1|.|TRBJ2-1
TGCGCCAGCAGCTTGCAGAGCTCCTACAATGAGCAGTTCTTC
CASSLQSSYNEQFF
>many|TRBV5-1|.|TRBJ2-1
TGCGCCAGCAGCTTGGCGTCGGGCCACAATGAGCAGTTCTTC
CASSLASGHNEQFF
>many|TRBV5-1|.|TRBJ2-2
TGCGCCAGCAGGCAGGGGTCGGTGAACACCGGGGAGCTGTTTTTT
CASRQGSVNTGELFF
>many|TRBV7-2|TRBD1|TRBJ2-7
TGTGCCAGCAGCCCTTGGACAGGGGTGCGGGAGCAGTACTTC
CASSPWTGVREQYF
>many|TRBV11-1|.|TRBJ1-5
TGTGCCAGCAGCAGTAACAGGGATCAGCCCCAGCATTTT
CASSSNRDQPQHF
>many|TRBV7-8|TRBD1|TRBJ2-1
TGTGCCAGCAGCTTAGGACAGGGCTCCTACAATGAGCAGTTCTTC
CASSLGQGSYNEQFF
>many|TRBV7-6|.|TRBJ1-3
TGTGCCAGCAGCTCTGAGCACATCGGGGTTGGAAACACCATATATTTT
CASSSEHIGVGNTIYF
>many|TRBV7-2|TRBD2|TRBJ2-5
TGTGCCAGCAGCTCACATAGCGGGGATACTCAAGAGACCCAGTACTTC
CASSSHSGDTQETQYF
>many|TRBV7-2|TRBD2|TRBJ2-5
TGTGCCAGCAGCTTATCCCCCCCGACTAGCGGGGGCTCGGGGACCCAGTACTTC
CASSLSPPTSGGSGTQYF
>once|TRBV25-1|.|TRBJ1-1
TGTGCCAGCAGTGCATGGACGGCGGACACTGAAGCTTTCTTT
CASSAWTADTEAFF
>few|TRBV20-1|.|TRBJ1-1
TGCAGTGCTAGGTCGGCAGGGGCAAGGAACACTGAAGCTTTCTTT
CSARSAGARNTEAFF
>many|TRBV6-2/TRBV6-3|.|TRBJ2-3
TGTGCCAGCAGTTTGCGGGGTCCTAGCACAGATACGCAGTATTTT
CASSLRGPSTDTQYF
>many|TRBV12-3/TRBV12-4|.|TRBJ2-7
TGTGCCAGCAGTTTAGGGCGGGGCTCCTACGAGCAGTACTTC
CASSLGRGSYEQYF
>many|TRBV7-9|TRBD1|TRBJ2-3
TGTGCCAGCAGCCTACAGGGGGTGGGGACAGATACGCAGTATTTT
CASSLQGVGTDTQYF
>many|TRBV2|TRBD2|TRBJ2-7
TGTGCCAGCAAGGGGACTAGCGGGAGCCACGAGCAGTACTTC
CASKGTSGSHEQYF
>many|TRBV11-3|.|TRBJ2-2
TGTGCCAGCAGCTCCCGGGGCACCGGGGAGCTGTTTTTT
CASSSRGTGELFF
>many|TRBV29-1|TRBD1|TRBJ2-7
TGCAGCGTTCGACGGACAGGGGGGTTCGAGCAGTACTTC
CSVRRTGGFEQYF
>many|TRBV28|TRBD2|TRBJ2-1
TGTGCCAGCAGTCTAGCGGGAGGTCGCAATGAGCAGTTCTTC
CASSLAGGRNEQFF
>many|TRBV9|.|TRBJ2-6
TGTGCCAGCAGCGTAGAGGGGGTCAGTCGGATCTCCTCTGGGGCCAACGTCCTGACTTTC
CASSVEGVSRISSGANVLTF
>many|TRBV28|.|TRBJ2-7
TGTGCCAGCAGTCAGGACTACGAGCAGTACTTC
CASSQDYEQYF
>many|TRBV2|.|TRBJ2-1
TGTGCCAGCACAAATGGAGGGACGATCTCCTACAATGAGCAGTTCTTC
CASTNGGTISYNEQFF
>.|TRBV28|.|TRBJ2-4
TGTGCCAGCAGTCTGCCTAGGAGCATTCAGTACTTC
CASSLPRSIQYF
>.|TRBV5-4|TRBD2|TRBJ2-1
TGTGCCAGCAGCGGGACTAGCGCCTACAATGAGCAGTTCTTC
CASSGTSAYNEQFF
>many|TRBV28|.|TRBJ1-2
TGTGCCAGCAGTCGGGGGACATCCAACTATGGCTACACCTTC
CASSRGTSNYGYTF
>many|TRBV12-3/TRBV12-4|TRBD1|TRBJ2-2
TGTGCCAGCAGTCGACAGGGGGCGCAGACCGGGGAGCTGTTTTTT
CASSRQGAQTGELFF
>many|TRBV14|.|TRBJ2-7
TGTGCCAGCAGCCAATGGGGTAGGGAGCGTCAGTACTTC
CASSQWGRERQYF
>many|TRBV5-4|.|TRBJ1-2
TGTGCCAGCAGCGGCCCGACGTGGGGGGCCCAGCGTGGCTACACCTTC
CASSGPTWGAQRGYTF
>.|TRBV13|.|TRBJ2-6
TGTGCCAGCAGCCCCCGCTGGGGGGCTGGGGCCAACGTCCTGACTTTC
CASSPRWGAGANVLTF
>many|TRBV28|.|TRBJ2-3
TGTGCCAGCAGTTCCTCTAGTCCAGATACGCAGTATTTT
CASSSSSPDTQYF
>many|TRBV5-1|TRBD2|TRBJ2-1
TGCGCCAGCAGCTTAACTAGCGGGAGGGTCAGTGAGCAGTTCTTC
CASSLTSGRVSEQFF
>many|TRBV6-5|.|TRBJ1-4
TGTGCCAGCAGTCCCAGTACGGGAACTAATGAAAAACTGTTTTTT
CASSPSTGTNEKLFF
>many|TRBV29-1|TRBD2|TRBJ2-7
TGCAGCGTTGATGGGGAGGGCTACGAGCAGTACTTC
CSVDGEGYEQYF
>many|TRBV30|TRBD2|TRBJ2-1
TGTGCCTGGAGTGCTAGCGGACCTTACAATGAGCAGTTCTTC
CAWSASGPYNEQFF
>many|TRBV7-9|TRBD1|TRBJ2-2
TGTGCCAGCAGCTCCGGGGGACAGGCGAACACCGGGGAGCTGTTTTTT
CASSSGGQANTGELFF
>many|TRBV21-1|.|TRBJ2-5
TGTGCCAGCAGCAAAGGAACAGGGAGCTACTTC
CASSKGTGSYF
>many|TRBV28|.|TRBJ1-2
TGTGCCAGCAGTCTACAACGCCAATTGGGTGGCTACACCTTC
CASSLQRQLGGYTF
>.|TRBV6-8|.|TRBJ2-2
.
CASSYSAGFDGTGELFFF
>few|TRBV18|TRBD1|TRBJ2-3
TGTGCCAGCTCACTCGCAAACAGGGGAGATACGCAGTATTTT
CASSLANRGDTQYF
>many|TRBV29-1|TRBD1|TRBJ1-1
TGCAGCGTGATGACAGGGGACAACACTGAAGCTTTCTTT
CSVMTGDNTEAFF
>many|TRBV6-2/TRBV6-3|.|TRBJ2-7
TGTGCCAGCACAACCGGGACCAGATACGAGCAGTACTTC
CASTTGTRYEQYF
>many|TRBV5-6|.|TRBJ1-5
TGTGCCAGCAGCTTGGGGACCAATCAGCCCCAGCATTTT
CASSLGTNQPQHF
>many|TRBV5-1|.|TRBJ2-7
TGCGCCAGCAGCCCGATGGGGGGCTCCTACGAGCAGTACTTC
CASSPMGGSYEQYF
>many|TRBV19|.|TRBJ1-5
TGTGCCAGTACCCCCACCCTTTCGGCTCAGCCCCAGCATTTT
CASTPTLSAQPQHF
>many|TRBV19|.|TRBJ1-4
TGTGCCAGTAGGCCGGGGGCAGATGAAAAACTGTTTTTT
CASRPGADEKLFF
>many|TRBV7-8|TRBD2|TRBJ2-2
TGTGCCAGCAGCCTCTCAGGCGGGAGGAGAAACACCGGGGAGCTGTTTTTT
CASSLSGGRRNTGELFF
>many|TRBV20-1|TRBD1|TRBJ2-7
TGCAGTGCTGTCAGGACAGGGAAAGACTACGAGCAGTACTTC
CSAVRTGKDYEQYF
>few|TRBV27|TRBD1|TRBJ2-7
TGTGCCAGCCGCCGGGGGACAGGTACCACACCGGGCTACGAGCAGTACTTC
CASRRGTGTTPGYEQYF